Shown below are 19 T cell receptor beta chains from a single sample sequenced in a study of blood T cell repertoires in COVID-19. The repertoire was sequenced with immunoSEQ multiplex PCR; TCRdb's copy has only in-frame clones and lacks some. The sample lists under 150,000 clones; about 88% were seen once. The specimen sequenced was peripheral blood. The receptors come from an older woman who had recovered from COVID-19.

The J gene is TRBJ2-2, the V gene TRBV6-2 or TRBV6-3, with unresolved D. Per the germline V gene, CDR1 is MNHEY and CDR2 is SVGEGT. The CDR3 runs to 13 residues. The V gene lost 2 bases and the J gene lost 6 bases, with 7 bases spanning the gap. CDR3 DNA sequence: TGTGCCAGCAGTTACCCCCTCTCCGGGGAGCTGTTTTTT. It codes for CASSYPLSGELFF.

J is TRBJ1-4 and V is TRBV25-1, with 9 bases matching TRBD1. CDR1 and CDR2 (germline): MGHDK, SYGVNS. CDR3 size: 14 residues. J was trimmed by 8 bases and V by 8 bases; bases with no gene match: 9. The CDR3 here is CASGWTGVDEKLFF. The DNA of the CDR3 is TGTGCCAGCGGGTGGACAGGGGTGGACGAAAAACTGTTTTTT.

The J gene is TRBJ2-5, the V gene TRBV7-9; 9 nucleotides agree with TRBD1. Germline CDR1 and CDR2: SEHNR and FQNEAQ (reference sequence). V gave up 2 bases and J gave up 4 bases; unmatched junction bases: 5. CDR3 size: 15 residues. The CDR3 bases are TGTGCCAGCAGCTTACTCCTGGACAGGGGAGAGACCCAGTACTTC. Its protein is CASSLLLDRGETQYF.

The CDR3 spells CASSLGAGINYGYTF. In DNA, the CDR3 is TGTGCCAGCAGCTTGGGGGCGGGGATCAACTATGGCTACACCTTC. The V call is TRBV5-5, the J call TRBJ1-2; D is uncertain. Trimming stripped 0 bases from V and 2 bases from J, with 11 bases between. Germline loops: CDR1 SGHKS, CDR2 YYEKEE (reference sequence). The CDR3 extends over 15 amino acids.

The chain has TRBV6-5 and TRBJ1-5; D remains unclear. V was pared by 0 bases and J by 6 bases, with 12 bases between. Germline values: CDR1 MNHEY, CDR2 SVGAGI. This CDR3 is 15 amino acids long. The chain's CDR3 is CASSYSGVRGQPQHF. As DNA, the CDR3 is TGTGCCAGCAGTTACTCCGGGGTCCGAGGTCAGCCCCAGCATTTT.

The chain recombines TRBV5-1 with TRBJ2-5; maybe TRBD1 (6 bases). Trimming shortened V by 5 bases and J by 4 bases, and 9 bases separated the two germline ends. Germline CDR1 SGHRS, CDR2 YFSETQ. The CDR3 covers 12 residues. The CDR3 coding sequence is TGCGCCAGCAGAGCAGGGGCAGAGACCCAGTACTTC. Translated: CASRAGAETQYF.

The CDR3 bases are TGTGCCAGCAGTCGGAGGGTTGGGGACTACAATGAGCAGTTCTTC. Amino acid sequence: CASSRRVGDYNEQFF. The rearrangement joins TRBV6-6 to TRBJ2-1; weak D call: TRBD2 (6 bases). Germline V gene sequence: CDR1 MNHNY, CDR2 SVGAGI (reference sequence). The CDR3 has 15 residues. Trimming shortened V by 5 bases and J by 3 bases, and 14 bases separated the two germline ends.

This chain uses TRBV11-2 with TRBJ2-2; 9 bases agree with TRBD1. The V gene's germline CDR1 is SGHAT and CDR2 FQNNGV. V lost 5 bases to trimming and J lost 3 bases; unmatched junction nucleotides: 4. The CDR3 is 15 amino acids. The chain's CDR3 is CASSPGQGYTGELFF. Written as DNA, the CDR3 is TGTGCCAGCAGCCCCGGACAGGGGTACACCGGGGAGCTGTTTTTT.

Worth noting for this clone: Other nucleotide sequences from this sample produce the same CDR3. This rearrangement joins TRBV5-4 to TRBJ2-3; D may be TRBD1 (6 bases). The CDR3 spans 14 residues. Trimming removed 1 base from V and 4 bases from J, with 10 bases in between. Germline V gene lookup returns CDR1 SGHNT and CDR2 YYREEE (reference sequence). CDR3 sequence: CASSLRGSADTQYF. CDR3 DNA sequence: TGTGCCAGCAGCTTGAGGGGGTCCGCAGATACGCAGTATTTT.

The chain recombines TRBV21-1 with TRBJ2-7; the table's TRBD2 call for D was not verified on the DNA. TRBV21-1 is flagged as a pseudogene. This CDR3 comprises 18 residues. CDR3 sequence (DNA): TGTGCCAGCAGCAAAAATGTGAGACTAGCGGGAGAGACCCACGAGCAGTACTTC. As protein: CASSKNVRLAGETHEQYF.

The V call is TRBV5-4, the J call TRBJ2-7; 8 bases map to TRBD2. With 4 bases clipped from V and 1 base from J, the junction kept 7 bases outside the gene matches. Germline CDR1 SGHNT, CDR2 YYREEE (reference sequence). This CDR3 spans 15 amino acids. Here the CDR3 DNA reads TGTGCCAGCAGCCTGGGACTAGGCTATTCCTACGAGCAGTACTTC. It yields the protein CASSLGLGYSYEQYF. The full variable domain, in which reference TRBV5-4 and TRBJ2-7 provide the parts outside the CDR3, is ETGVTQSPTHLIKTRGQQVTLRCSSQSGHNTVSWYQQALGQGPQFIFQYYREEENGRGNFPPRFSGLQFPNYSSELNVNALELDDSALYLCASSLGLGYSYEQYFGPGTRLTVT.

The CDR3 loop is CASSLESRGYTF. The CDR3 DNA follows: TGTGCCAGCAGCTTAGAGTCCAGAGGCTACACCTTC. V is TRBV7-9 and J is TRBJ1-2; D call uncertain. Per germline, CDR1 SEHNR and CDR2 FQNEAQ (reference sequence). The CDR3 is made up of 12 amino acids. Between the trimmed V and J ends, which lost 1 base and 8 bases, there was a span of 8 bases.

This chain connects TRBV19 to TRBJ1-4; D is possibly TRBD1 (5 bases). This CDR3 has 12 residues. Germline CDR1 and CDR2: LNHDA and SQIVND (reference sequence). Trimming took 7 bases from V and 12 from J, leaving 15 bases between them. CDR3 sequence reads: CASMGPYTELFF. As DNA, the CDR3 is TGTGCCAGTATGGGGCCGTATACGGAACTGTTTTTT.

The chain employs TRBV14 and TRBJ2-7; D gene ambiguous. Trimming stripped 3 bases from V and 9 bases from J, with 9 bases between. The length of the CDR3 is 11 residues. Germline CDR1 is SGHDN and CDR2 is FVKESK. In nucleotides, the CDR3 is TGTGCCAGCAGCCACAAAAAGAGGCAGTACTTC. Protein: CASSHKKRQYF.

This clone was observed once. The chain is built from TRBV18 and TRBJ2-1; 9 nucleotides agree with TRBD1. CDR3 length: 15 residues. The ends lost 3 bases at V and 9 bases at J; junction bases unmatched: 9. Germline V gene sequence: CDR1 KGHSH, CDR2 LQKENI. CDR3 residues: CASSPRGQGKSEQFF. Written as DNA, the CDR3 is TGTGCCAGCTCACCTCGGGGACAGGGAAAAAGTGAGCAGTTCTTC.

CDR3 in amino acids: CASSYSGGRGEKLFF. Written as DNA, the CDR3 is TGTGCCAGCAGTTACTCAGGGGGCCGGGGTGAAAAACTGTTTTTT. The J gene is TRBJ1-4, the V gene TRBV6-5; 7 positions match TRBD1. This CDR3 spans 15 amino acids. Germline V CDR1 and CDR2: MNHEY, SVGAGI. Germline trimming cut 0 bases from V and 7 bases from J; bases unmatched to any gene: 5.

This chain joins TRBV11-2 and TRBJ1-1; D gene ambiguous. Trimming removed 5 bases from V and 5 bases from J, with 12 bases in between. The CDR3 totals 13 residues. Per the germline V gene, CDR1 is SGHAT and CDR2 is FQNNGV. The CDR3 DNA reads as TGTGCCAGCAGCCTCCAGATAGCGACTGAAGCTTTCTTT. It encodes CASSLQIATEAFF.

On this clone itself: This specimen includes other DNA sequences encoding the same CDR3. The genes are TRBV5-1 and TRBJ2-3; unclear D gene. Between the trimmed V and J ends, which lost 0 bases and 4 bases, there was a span of 9 bases. The CDR3 runs 14 residues. CDR1 SGHRS and CDR2 YFSETQ come from the germline V gene. CDR3 in DNA: TGCGCCAGCAGCTTGGCCGGGTTGGCAGATACGCAGTATTTT. Translating it yields CASSLAGLADTQYF.

The J gene is TRBJ2-3, the V gene TRBV2; TRBD2 might be the D (6 bases). The ends were cut back, 3 bases at V and 6 bases at J, with 13 bases in the middle. This CDR3 comprises 14 residues. From germline, CDR1 is SNHLY and CDR2 FYNNEI. The CDR3 is CASSEAASADTQYF. The CDR3 DNA reads TGTGCCAGCAGTGAGGCCGCTAGCGCGGATACGCAGTATTTT.